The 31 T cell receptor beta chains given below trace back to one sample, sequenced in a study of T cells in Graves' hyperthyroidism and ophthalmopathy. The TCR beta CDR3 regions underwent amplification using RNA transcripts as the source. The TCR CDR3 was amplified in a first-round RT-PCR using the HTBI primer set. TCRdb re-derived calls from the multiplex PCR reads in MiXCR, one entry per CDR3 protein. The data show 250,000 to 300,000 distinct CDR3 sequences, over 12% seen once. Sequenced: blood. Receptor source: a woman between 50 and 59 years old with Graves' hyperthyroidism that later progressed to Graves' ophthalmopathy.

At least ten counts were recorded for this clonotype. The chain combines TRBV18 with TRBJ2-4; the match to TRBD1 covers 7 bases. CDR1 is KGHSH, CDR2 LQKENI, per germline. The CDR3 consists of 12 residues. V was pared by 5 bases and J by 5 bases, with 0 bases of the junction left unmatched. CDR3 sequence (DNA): TGTGCCAGCTCAACAGGGGAAAACATTCAGTACTTC. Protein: CASSTGENIQYF.

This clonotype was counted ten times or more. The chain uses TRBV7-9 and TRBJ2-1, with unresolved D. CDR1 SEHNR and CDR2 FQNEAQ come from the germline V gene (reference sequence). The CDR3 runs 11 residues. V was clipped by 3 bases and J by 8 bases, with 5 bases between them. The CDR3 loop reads CASSFGHEQFF. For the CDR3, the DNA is TGTGCCAGCAGCTTTGGTCATGAGCAGTTCTTC. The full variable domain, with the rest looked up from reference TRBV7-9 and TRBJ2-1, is DTGVSQNPRHKITKRGQNVTFRCDPISEHNRLYWYRQTLGQGPEFLTYFQNEAQLEKSRLLSDRFSAERPKGSFSTLEIQRTEQGDSAMYLCASSFGHEQFFGPGTRLTVL.

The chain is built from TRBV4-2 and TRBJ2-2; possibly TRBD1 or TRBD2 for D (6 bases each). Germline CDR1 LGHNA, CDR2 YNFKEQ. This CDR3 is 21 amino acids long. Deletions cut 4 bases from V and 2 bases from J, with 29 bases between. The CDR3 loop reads CASSLPMPELTGTFNTGELFF. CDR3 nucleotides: TGTGCCAGCAGCCTCCCAATGCCGGAACTTACAGGGACTTTTAACACCGGGGAGCTGTTTTTT.

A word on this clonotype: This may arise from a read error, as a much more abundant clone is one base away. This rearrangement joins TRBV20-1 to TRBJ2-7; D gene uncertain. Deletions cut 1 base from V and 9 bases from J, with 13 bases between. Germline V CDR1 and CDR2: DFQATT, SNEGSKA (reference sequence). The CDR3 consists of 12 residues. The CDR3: CSARGLVDGQYF. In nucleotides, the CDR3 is TGCAGTGCTAGAGGGCTAGTCGACGGGCAGTACTTC.

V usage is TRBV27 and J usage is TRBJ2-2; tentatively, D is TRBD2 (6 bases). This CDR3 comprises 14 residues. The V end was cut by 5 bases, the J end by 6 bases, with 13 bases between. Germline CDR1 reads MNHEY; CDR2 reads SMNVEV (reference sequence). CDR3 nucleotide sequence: TGTGCCAGCAGTGGGGACTCGGGGCCCGGGGAGCTGTTTTTT. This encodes CASSGDSGPGELFF.

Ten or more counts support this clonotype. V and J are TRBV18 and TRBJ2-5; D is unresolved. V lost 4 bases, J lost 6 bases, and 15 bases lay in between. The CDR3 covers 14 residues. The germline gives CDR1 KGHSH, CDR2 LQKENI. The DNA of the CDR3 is TGTGCCAGCTCACTCACTCAAAACGAGAAGACCCAGTACTTC. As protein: CASSLTQNEKTQYF.

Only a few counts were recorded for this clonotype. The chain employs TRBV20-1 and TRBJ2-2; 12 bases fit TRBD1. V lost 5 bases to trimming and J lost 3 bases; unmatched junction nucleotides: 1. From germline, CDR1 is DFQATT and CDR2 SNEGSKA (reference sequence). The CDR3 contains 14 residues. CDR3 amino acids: CSAGDRGHTGELFF. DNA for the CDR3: TGCAGTGCTGGGGACAGGGGGCACACCGGGGAGCTGTTTTTT.

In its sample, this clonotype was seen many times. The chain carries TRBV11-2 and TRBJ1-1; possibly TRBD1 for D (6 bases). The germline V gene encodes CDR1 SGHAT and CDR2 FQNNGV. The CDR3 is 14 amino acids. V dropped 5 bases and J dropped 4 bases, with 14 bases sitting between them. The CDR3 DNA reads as TGTGCCAGCAGCCCCGGGAACAGGGTCACTGAAGCTTTCTTT. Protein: CASSPGNRVTEAFF.

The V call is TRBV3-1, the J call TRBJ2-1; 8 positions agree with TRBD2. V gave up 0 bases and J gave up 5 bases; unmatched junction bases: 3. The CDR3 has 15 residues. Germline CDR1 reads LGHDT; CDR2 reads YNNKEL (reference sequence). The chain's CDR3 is CASSQDKLADNEQFF. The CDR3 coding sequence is TGTGCCAGCAGCCAAGATAAACTAGCGGACAATGAGCAGTTCTTC.

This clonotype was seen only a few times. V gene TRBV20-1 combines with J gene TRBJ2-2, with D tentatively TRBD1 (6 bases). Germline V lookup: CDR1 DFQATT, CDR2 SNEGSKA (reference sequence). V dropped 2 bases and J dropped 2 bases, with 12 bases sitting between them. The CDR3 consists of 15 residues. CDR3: CSARRNRVNTGELFF. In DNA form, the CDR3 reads TGCAGTGCTAGAAGGAACAGGGTTAACACCGGGGAGCTGTTTTTT.

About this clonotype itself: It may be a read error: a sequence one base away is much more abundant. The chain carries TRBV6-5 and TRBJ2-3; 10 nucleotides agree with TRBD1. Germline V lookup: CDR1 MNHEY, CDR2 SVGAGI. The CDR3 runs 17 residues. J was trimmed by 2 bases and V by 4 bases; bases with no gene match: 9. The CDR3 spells CASSSLRTGGNTDTQYF. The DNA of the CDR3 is TGTGCCAGCAGTTCCCTCCGGACAGGGGGAAACACAGATACGCAGTATTTT.

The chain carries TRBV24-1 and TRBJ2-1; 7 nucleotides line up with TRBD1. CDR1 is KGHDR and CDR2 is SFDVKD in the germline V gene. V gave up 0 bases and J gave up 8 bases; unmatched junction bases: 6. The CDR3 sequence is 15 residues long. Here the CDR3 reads CATSDLGRGKYEQFF. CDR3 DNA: TGTGCCACCAGTGATTTGGGCAGGGGGAAATATGAGCAGTTCTTC.

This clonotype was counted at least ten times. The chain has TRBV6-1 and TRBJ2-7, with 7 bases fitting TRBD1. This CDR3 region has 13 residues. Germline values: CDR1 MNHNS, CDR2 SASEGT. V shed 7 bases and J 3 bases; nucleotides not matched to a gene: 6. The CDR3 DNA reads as TGTGCCAGCAATCGGCCAGGGGGCTACGAGCAGTACTTC. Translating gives CASNRPGGYEQYF.

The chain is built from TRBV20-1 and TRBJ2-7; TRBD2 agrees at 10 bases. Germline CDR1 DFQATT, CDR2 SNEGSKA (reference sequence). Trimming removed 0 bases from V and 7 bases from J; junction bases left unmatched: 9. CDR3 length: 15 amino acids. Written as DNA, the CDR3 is TGCAGTGCTAGAGAGAAAACTAGCGGGGTGTCTGAGCAGTACTTC. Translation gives CSAREKTSGVSEQYF.

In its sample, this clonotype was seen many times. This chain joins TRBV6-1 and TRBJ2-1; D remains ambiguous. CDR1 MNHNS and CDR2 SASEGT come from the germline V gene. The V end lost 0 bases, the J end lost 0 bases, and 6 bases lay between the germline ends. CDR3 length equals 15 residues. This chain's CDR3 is CASSEAGYSYNEQFF. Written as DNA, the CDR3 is TGTGCCAGCAGTGAAGCTGGCTACTCCTACAATGAGCAGTTCTTC.

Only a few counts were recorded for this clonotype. For the CDR3, the DNA is TGTGCCAGCAGGGAGCCGGGATTCCTCGATAATTCACCCCTCCACTTT. It translates to CASREPGFLDNSPLHF. The rearrangement uses TRBV5-8 and TRBJ1-6; unclear D gene. V was cut by 5 bases and J by 5 bases, with 17 bases left in between. CDR1 SGHTS and CDR2 YDEGEE come from the germline V gene. The CDR3 has 16 amino acids.

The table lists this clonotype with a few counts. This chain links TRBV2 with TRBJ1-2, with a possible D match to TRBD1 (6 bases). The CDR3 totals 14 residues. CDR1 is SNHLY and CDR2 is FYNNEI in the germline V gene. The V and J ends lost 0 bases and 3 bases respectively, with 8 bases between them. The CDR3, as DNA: TGTGCCAGCAGTGAAGCCGCAGGGGACTATGGCTACACCTTC. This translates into CASSEAAGDYGYTF.

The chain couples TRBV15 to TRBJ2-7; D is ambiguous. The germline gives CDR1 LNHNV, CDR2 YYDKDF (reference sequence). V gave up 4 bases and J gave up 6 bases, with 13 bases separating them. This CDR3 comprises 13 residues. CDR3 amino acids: CATSILLKGEQYF. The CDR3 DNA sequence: TGTGCCACCAGCATCCTGTTAAAGGGCGAGCAGTACTTC.

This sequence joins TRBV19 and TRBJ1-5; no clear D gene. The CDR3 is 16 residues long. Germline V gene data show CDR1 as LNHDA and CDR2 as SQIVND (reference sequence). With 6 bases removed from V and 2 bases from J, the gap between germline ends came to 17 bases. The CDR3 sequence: CASRLPFGDGNQPQHF. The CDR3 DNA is TGTGCCAGTAGGCTACCCTTTGGGGATGGCAATCAGCCCCAGCATTTT.

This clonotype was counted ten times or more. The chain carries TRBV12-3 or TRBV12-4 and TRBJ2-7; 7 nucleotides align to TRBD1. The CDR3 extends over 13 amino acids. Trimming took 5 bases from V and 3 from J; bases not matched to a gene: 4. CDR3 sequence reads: CASSRGQHYEQYF. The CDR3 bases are TGTGCCAGCAGTCGGGGACAGCACTACGAGCAGTACTTC.

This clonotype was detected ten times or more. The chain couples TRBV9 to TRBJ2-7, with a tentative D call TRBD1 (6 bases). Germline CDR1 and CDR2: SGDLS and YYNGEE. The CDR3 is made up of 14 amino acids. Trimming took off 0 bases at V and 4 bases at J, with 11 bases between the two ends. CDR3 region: CASSVETGTYEQYF. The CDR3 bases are TGTGCCAGCAGCGTAGAGACAGGAACATACGAGCAGTACTTC.

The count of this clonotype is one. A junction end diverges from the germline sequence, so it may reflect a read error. CDR3 region: CAGSIGAKNIQYF. The CDR3 bases are TGTGCCGGTAGTATAGGGGCCAAAAACATTCAGTACTTC. The V call is TRBV19, the J call TRBJ2-4; D unresolved. The CDR3 covers 13 residues. Germline CDR1 and CDR2: LNHDA and SQIVND (reference sequence).

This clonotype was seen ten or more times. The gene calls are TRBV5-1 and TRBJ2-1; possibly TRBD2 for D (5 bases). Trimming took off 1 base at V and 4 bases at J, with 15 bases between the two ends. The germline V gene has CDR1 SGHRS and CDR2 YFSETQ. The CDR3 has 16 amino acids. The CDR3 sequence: CASSLQLEGTYNEQFF. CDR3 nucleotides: TGCGCCAGCAGCTTGCAACTAGAGGGCACTTACAATGAGCAGTTCTTC.

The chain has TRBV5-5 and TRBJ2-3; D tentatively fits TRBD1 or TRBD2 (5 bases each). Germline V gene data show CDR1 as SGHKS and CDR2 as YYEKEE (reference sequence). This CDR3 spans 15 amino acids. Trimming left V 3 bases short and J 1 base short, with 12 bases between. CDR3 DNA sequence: TGTGCCAGCAGCTGGGACCGTACTGGCACAGATACGCAGTATTTT. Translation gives CASSWDRTGTDTQYF.

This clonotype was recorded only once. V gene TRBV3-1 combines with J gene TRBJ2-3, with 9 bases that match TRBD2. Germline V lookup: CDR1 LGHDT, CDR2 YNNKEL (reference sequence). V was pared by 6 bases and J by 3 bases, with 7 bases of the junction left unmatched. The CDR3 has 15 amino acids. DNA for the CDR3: TGTGCCAGCAGGTTGAGTAGCGGGAGAACAGATACGCAGTATTTT. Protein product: CASRLSSGRTDTQYF.

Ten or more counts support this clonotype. CDR3 DNA: TGTGCCAGCGCCGGGCGAGCGGCTAGCACAGATACGCAGTATTTT. It codes for CASAGRAASTDTQYF. The gene calls are TRBV27 and TRBJ2-3; TRBD2 is a possible D gene (5 bases). Germline lookup yields CDR1 MNHEY and CDR2 SMNVEV (reference sequence). CDR3 size: 15 residues. Trimming left V 8 bases short and J 0 bases short, with 15 bases between.

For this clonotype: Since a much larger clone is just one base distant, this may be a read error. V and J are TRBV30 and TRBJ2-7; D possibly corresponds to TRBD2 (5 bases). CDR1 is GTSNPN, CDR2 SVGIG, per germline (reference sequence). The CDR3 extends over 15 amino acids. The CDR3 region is CAWSGSRESSYKQYF. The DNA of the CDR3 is TGTGCCTGGAGTGGATCGAGGGAAAGCTCCTACAAGCAGTACTTC.

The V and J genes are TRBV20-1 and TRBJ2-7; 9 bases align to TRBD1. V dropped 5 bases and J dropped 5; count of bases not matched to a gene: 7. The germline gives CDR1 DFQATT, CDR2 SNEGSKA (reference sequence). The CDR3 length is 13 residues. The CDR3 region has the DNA TGCAGTGCTGCTCCGGACAGGGGTCACGAGCAGTACTTC. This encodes CSAAPDRGHEQYF.

The CDR3 loop is CASRGNRGGANEKLFF. CDR3 coding DNA: TGTGCCAGCAGGGGCAATAGGGGGGGCGCTAATGAAAAACTGTTTTTT. V usage is TRBV25-1 and J usage is TRBJ1-4, with D possibly being TRBD1 (6 bases). CDR3 size: 16 residues. CDR1 MGHDK and CDR2 SYGVNS come from the germline V gene. V dropped 6 bases and J dropped 3 bases, with 17 bases sitting between them.

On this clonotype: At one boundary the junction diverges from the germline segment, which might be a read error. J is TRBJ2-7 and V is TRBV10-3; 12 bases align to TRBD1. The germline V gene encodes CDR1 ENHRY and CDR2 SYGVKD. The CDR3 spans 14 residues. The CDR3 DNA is TGTGCCGTCAGCGGGACAGGGGGCGTATACGAGCAGTACTTC. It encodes CAVSGTGGVYEQYF.

CDR3 nucleotide sequence: TGTGCCAGCAGTTTACTCACGGTAGGACAAAGCTCCTACGAGCAGTACTTC. Translated, it gives CASSLLTVGQSSYEQYF. The chain is built from TRBV28 and TRBJ2-7, with D tentatively TRBD1 (5 bases). V shed 2 bases and J shed 0 bases, with 17 bases lying between them. CDR1 is MDHEN and CDR2 is SYDVKM in the germline V gene. This CDR3 is 17 amino acids long.